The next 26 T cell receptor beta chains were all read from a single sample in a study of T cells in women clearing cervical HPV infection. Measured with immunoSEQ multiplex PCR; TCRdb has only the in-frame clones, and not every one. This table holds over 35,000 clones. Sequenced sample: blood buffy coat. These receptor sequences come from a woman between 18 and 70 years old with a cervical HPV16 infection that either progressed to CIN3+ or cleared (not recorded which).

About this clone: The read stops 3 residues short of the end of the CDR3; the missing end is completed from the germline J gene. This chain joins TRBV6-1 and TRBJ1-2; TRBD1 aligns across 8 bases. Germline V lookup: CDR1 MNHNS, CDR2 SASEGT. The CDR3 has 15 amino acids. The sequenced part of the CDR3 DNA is TGTGCCAGCAGTGCCCCGGGACAGGCTGAATACGAC. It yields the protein CASSAPGQAEYD. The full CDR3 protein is CASSAPGQAEYDYTF.

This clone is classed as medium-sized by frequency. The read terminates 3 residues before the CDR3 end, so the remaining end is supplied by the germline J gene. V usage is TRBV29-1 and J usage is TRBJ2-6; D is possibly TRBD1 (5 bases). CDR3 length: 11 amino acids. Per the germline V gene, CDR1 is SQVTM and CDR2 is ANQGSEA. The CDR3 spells CSVVFQGILTF. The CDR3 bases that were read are TGCAGCGTCGTATTCCAGGGTATC.

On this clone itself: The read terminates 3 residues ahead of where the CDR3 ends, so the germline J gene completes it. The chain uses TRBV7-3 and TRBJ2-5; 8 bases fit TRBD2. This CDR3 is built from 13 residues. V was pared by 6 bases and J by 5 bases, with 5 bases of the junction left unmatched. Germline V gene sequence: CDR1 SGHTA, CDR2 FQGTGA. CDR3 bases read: TGTGCCAGCAGACGTAGCGGGGAGGAGACC. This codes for CASRRSGEET. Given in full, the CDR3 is CASRRSGEETQYF.

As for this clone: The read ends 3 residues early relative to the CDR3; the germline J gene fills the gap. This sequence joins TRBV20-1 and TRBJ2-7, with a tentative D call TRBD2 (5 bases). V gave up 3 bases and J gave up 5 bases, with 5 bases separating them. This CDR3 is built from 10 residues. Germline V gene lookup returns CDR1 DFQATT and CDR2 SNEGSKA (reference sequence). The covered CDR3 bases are TGCAGTGCTAGGAGGGACGAG. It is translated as CSARRDE. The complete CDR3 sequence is CSARRDEQYF.

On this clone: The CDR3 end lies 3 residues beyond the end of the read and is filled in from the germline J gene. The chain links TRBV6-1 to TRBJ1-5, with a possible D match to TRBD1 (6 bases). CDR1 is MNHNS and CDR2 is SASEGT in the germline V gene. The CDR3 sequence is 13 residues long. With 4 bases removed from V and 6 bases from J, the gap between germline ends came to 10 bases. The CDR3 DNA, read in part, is TGTGCCAGCAGTGGGACAGAAAGTCAGCCC. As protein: CASSGTESQP. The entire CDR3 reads CASSGTESQPQHF.

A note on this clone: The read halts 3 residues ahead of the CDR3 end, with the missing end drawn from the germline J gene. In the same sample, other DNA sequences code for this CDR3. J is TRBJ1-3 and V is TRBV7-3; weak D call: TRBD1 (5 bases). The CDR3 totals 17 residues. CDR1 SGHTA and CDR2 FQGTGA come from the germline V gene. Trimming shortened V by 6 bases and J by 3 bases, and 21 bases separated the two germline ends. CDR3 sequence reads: CASSSRIGGEGGNTIYF. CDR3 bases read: TGTGCCAGCAGTTCACGGATCGGAGGGGAGGGTGGAAACACC.

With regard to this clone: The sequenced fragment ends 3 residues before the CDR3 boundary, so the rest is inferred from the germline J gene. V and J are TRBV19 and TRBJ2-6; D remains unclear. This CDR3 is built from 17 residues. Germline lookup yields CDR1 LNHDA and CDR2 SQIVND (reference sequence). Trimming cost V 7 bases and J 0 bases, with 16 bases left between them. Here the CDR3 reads CASIKAPGPSGANVLTF. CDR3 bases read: TGTGCCAGTATTAAGGCACCTGGCCCCTCTGGGGCCAACGTC.

The CDR3 bases that were read are TGCAGTGCCTCACTGACTAGCGGGGCAGATACG. Its translation is CSASLTSGADT. The complete CDR3 sequence is CSASLTSGADTQYF. This chain joins TRBV20-1 and TRBJ2-3; TRBD2 matches at 11 bases. The missing CDR3 end, 3 residues past where the read stops, is filled in from the germline J gene. J was trimmed by 4 bases and V by 6 bases; bases with no gene match: 6. This CDR3 has 14 residues. Germline-derived CDR1 and CDR2 are DFQATT and SNEGSKA (reference sequence).

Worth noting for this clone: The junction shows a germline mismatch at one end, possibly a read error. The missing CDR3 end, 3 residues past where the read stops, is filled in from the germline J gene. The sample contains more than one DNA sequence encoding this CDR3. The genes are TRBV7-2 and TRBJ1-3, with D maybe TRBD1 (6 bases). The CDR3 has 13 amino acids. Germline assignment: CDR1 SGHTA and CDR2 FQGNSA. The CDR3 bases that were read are TGTGCCAGCAGCTTAACACAGGGAAACACG. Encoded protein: CASSLTQGNT. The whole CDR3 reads CASSLTQGNTIYF.

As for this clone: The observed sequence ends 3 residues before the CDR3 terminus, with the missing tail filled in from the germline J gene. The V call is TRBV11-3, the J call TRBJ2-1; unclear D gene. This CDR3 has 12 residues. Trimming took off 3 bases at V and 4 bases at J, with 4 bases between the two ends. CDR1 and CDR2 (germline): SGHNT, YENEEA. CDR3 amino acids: CASSFGYNEQFF. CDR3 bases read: TGTGCCAGCAGCTTCGGGTACAATGAG.

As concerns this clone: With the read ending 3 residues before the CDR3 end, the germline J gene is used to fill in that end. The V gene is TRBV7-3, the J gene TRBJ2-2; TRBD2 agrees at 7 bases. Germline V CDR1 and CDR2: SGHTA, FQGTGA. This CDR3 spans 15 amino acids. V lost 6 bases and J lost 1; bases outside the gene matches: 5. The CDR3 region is CASSSSGRNTGELFF. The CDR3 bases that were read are TGTGCCAGCAGTTCTAGCGGCCGGAACACCGGGGAG.

The covered CDR3 bases are TGTGCCAGCAGCGCACTAGCGGGCCCGGCGGATACG. Amino acids: CASSALAGPADT. The complete CDR3 sequence is CASSALAGPADTQYF. The chain is built from TRBV7-3 and TRBJ2-3, with 9 positions matching TRBD2. The read halts 3 residues ahead of the CDR3 end, with the missing end drawn from the germline J gene. V lost 5 bases and J lost 6; bases outside the gene matches: 9. The CDR3 runs 15 residues. Germline V gene sequence: CDR1 SGHTA, CDR2 FQGTGA.

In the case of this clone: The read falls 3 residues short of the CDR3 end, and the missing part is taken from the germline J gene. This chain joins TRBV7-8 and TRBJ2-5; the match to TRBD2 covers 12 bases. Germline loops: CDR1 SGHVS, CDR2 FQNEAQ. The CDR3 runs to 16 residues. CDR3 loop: CASSRLAGATRDTQYF. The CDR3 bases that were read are TGTGCCAGCAGCAGACTAGCGGGGGCGACCCGAGATACC.

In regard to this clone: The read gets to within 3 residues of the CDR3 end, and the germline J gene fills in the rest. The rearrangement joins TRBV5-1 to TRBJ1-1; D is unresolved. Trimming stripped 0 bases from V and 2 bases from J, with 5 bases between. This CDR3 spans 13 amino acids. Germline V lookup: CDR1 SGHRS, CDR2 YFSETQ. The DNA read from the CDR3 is TGCGCCAGCAGCTTGGCCGTAAACACTGAA. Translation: CASSLAVNTE. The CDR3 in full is CASSLAVNTEAFF.

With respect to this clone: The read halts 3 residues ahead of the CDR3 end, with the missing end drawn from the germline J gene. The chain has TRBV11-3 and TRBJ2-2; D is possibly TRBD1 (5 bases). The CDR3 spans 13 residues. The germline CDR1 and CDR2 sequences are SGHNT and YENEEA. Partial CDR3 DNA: TGTGCCAGCAGCCTGGCTGGGGCCAACGTG. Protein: CASSLAGANV. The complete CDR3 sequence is CASSLAGANVLFF.

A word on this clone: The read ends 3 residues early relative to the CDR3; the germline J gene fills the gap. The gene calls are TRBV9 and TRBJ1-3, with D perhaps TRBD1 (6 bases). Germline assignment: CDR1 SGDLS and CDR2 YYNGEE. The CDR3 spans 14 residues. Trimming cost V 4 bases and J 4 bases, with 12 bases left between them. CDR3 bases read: TGTGCCAGCAGCTCCAGACAGGCAGGAAACACC. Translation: CASSSRQAGNT. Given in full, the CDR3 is CASSSRQAGNTIYF.

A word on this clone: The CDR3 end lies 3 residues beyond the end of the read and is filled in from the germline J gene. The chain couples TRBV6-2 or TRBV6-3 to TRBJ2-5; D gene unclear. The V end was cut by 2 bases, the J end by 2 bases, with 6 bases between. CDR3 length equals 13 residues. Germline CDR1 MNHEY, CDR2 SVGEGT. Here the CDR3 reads CASSYGSQETQYF. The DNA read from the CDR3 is TGTGCCAGCAGTTACGGCTCTCAAGAGACC.

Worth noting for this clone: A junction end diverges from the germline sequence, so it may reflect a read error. This chain's CDR3 is CSARAPEGSGNTIYF. The sequenced CDR3 bases are TGCAGTGCTAGAGCTCCAGAGGGCTCTGGAAACACA. This rearrangement joins TRBV20-1 to TRBJ1-3; D unresolved. Read coverage stops 3 residues before the CDR3 terminus; the germline J gene supplies the remainder. CDR1 and CDR2 from the germline V gene are DFQATT and SNEGSKA (reference sequence). The CDR3 extends over 15 amino acids.

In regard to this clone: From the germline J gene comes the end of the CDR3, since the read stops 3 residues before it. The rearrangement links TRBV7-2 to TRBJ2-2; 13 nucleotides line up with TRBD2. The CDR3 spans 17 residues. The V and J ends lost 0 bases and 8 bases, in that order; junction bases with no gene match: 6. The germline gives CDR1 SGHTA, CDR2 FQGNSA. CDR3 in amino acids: CASSLAWTSGSPGELFF. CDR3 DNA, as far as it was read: TGTGCCAGCAGCTTAGCCTGGACTAGCGGGAGTCCAGGGGAG.

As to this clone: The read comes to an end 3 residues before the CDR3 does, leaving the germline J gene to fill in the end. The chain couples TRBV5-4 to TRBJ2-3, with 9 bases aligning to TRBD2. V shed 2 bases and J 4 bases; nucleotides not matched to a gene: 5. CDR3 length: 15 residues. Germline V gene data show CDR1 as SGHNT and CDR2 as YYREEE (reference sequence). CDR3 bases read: TGTGCCAGCAGCTTAGGCGGGAGGGCCCCAGATACG. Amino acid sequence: CASSLGGRAPDT. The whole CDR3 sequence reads CASSLGGRAPDTQYF. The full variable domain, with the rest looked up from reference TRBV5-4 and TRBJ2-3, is ETGVTQSPTHLIKTRGQQVTLRCSSQSGHNTVSWYQQALGQGPQFIFQYYREEENGRGNFPPRFSGLQFPNYSSELNVNALELDDSALYLCASSLGGRAPDTQYFGPGTRLTVL.

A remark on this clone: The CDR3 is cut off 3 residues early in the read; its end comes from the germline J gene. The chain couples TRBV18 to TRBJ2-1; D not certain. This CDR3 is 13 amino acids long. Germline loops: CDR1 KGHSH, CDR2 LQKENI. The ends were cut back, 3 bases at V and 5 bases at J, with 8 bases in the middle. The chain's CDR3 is CASSPRSNNEQFF. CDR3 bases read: TGTGCCAGCTCACCCCGGTCTAACAATGAG.

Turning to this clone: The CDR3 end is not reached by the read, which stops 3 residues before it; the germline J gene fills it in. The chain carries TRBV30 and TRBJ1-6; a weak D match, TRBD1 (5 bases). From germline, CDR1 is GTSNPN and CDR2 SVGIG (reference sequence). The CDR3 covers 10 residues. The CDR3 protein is CACRKGPLHF. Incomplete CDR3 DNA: TGTGCCTGTAGGAAGGGGCCC.

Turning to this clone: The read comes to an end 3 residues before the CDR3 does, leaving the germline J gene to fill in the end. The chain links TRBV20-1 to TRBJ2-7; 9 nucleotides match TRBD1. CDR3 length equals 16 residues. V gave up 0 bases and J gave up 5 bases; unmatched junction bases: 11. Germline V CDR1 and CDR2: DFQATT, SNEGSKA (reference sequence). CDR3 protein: CSARELALRDRDEQYF. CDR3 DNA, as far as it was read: TGCAGTGCTAGAGAGTTAGCCCTCCGGGACAGGGACGAG.

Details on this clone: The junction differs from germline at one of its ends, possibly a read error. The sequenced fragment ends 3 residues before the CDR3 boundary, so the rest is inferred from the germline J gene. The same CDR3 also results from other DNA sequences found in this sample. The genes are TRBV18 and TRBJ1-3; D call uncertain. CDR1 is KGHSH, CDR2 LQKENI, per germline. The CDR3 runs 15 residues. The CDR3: CASSQGRVSGNTIYF. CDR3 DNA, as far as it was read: TGTGCCAGCTCACAAGGCCGGGTGTCTGGAAACACG.

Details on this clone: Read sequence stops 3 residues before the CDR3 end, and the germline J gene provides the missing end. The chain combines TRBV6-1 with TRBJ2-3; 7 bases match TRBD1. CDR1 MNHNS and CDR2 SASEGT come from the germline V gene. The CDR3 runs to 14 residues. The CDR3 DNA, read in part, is TGTGCCACCATTGACAGGGCTGGCAATCAGCCG. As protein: CATIDRAGNQP. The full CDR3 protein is CATIDRAGNQPQYF.

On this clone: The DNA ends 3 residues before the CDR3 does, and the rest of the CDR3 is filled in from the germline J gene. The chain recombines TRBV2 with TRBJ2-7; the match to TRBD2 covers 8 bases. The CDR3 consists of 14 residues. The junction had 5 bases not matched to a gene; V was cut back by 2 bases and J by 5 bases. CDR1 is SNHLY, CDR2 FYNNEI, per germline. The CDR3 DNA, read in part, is TGTGCCAGCAGTGAATCCGGGGGGGCGGACGAG. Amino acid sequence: CASSESGGADE. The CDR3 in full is CASSESGGADEQYF.